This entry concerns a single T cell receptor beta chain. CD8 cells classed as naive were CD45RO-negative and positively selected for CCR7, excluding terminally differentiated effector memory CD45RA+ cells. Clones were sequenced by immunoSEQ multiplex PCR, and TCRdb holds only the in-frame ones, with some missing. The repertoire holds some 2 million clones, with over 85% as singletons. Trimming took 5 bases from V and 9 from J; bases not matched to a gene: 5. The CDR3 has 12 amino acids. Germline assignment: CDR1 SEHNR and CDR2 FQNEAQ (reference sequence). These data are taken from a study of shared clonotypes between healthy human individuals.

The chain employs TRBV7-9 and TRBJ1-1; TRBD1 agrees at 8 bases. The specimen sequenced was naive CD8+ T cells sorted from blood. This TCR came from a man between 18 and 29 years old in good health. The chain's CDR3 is CASSVDRAQAFF. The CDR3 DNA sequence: TGTGCCAGCAGCGTGGACAGGGCGCAAGCTTTCTTT.